Shown below are 29 T cell receptor beta chains from a single sample sequenced in a study of blood T cell repertoires in COVID-19. Assay: immunoSEQ multiplex PCR; the TCRdb copy retains only in-frame clones and omits some. The sample carries about 50,000 clones, approximately 88% recorded once. The sequencing sample was made of peripheral blood. These receptor sequences come from a human donor with active COVID-19. The donor label of this sample is uncertain.

The chain recombines TRBV4-1 with TRBJ1-4, with D tentatively TRBD1 (5 bases). Trimming pared 1 base from V and 12 bases from J, leaving 21 bases between. Germline V gene lookup returns CDR1 MGHRA and CDR2 YSYEKL. The CDR3 length is 16 residues. The CDR3 bases are TGCGCCAGCAGCCAAGTCCCAGGGTTATATGGTAAAGAACTGTTTTTT. Protein sequence: CASSQVPGLYGKELFF.

This rearrangement joins TRBV28 to TRBJ1-5; TRBD1 matches at 7 bases. CDR3 length: 15 amino acids. Germline V gene data show CDR1 as MDHEN and CDR2 as SYDVKM. The V and J ends lost 5 bases and 2 bases, in that order; junction bases with no gene match: 6. The CDR3 DNA reads as TGTGCCAGCAGTGTCGGGACAGTCGGCAATCAGCCCCAGCATTTT. It yields the protein CASSVGTVGNQPQHF.

V usage is TRBV27 and J usage is TRBJ2-3; no firm D call. The CDR3 spans 12 residues. CDR1 is MNHEY, CDR2 SMNVEV, per germline (reference sequence). V was shortened by 6 bases and J by 7 bases, with 11 bases between the two germline ends. CDR3 in DNA: TGTGCCAGCAGCCCAGGCCGGAATACGCAGTATTTT. Residues: CASSPGRNTQYF.

The CDR3 nucleotides read TGTGCCAGCAGCTTATCGGGGGTCGGTGTTTCCAAAAACATTCAGTACTTC. It translates to CASSLSGVGVSKNIQYF. This rearrangement joins TRBV7-2 to TRBJ2-4, with a tentative D call TRBD2 (6 bases). CDR1 is SGHTA and CDR2 is FQGNSA in the germline V gene. V gave up 2 bases and J gave up 2 bases, with 16 bases separating them. This CDR3 has 17 amino acids.

This chain joins TRBV18 and TRBJ1-5; 8 nucleotides agree with TRBD1. After removal of 3 bases from V and 6 bases from J, the junction contained 7 bases not matched to a gene. Germline V gives CDR1 KGHSH, CDR2 LQKENI. This CDR3 region has 15 residues. As DNA, the CDR3 is TGTGCCAGCTCACCGAGCGTTGACAGGGGTCAGCCCCAGCATTTT. Translating gives CASSPSVDRGQPQHF.

The rearrangement links TRBV10-2 to TRBJ1-1, with a tentative D call TRBD1 (6 bases). V lost 8 bases and J 2 bases, leaving 15 bases between the germline ends. The V gene's germline CDR1 is WSHSY and CDR2 SAAADI. The CDR3 contains 14 residues. The CDR3 reads CASRFWGGNTEAFF. CDR3 DNA sequence: TGCGCCAGCCGCTTTTGGGGGGGCAACACTGAAGCTTTCTTT.

V usage is TRBV29-1 and J usage is TRBJ2-1, with 12 bases fitting TRBD2. The CDR3 contains 13 residues. Germline CDR1 is SQVTM and CDR2 is ANQGSEA. V gave up 7 bases and J gave up 5 bases; unmatched junction bases: 3. In DNA form, the CDR3 reads TGCAGCGGGGGACTAGCGGGTCACAATGAGCAGTTCTTC. As protein: CSGGLAGHNEQFF.

The chain has TRBV10-3 and TRBJ2-1, with 9 bases lining up with TRBD2. The V and J ends lost 8 bases and 9 bases, in that order; junction bases with no gene match: 14. The CDR3 is 15 amino acids. The germline CDR1 and CDR2 sequences are ENHRY and SYGVKD. The CDR3 is CAIGGSGSLFGEQFF. CDR3 sequence (DNA): TGTGCCATCGGTGGTAGCGGGAGCCTCTTTGGTGAGCAGTTCTTC.

The chain combines TRBV2 with TRBJ1-3; D gene ambiguous. The germline CDR1 and CDR2 sequences are SNHLY and FYNNEI. The germline V and J ends were trimmed by 5 bases and 4 bases, with 9 bases remaining between them. This CDR3 has 13 amino acids. This CDR3 reads CASSLRGGNTIYF. CDR3 in DNA: TGTGCCAGCAGTCTTCGGGGAGGAAACACCATATATTTT.

The chain joins TRBV3-1 (or the pseudogene TRBV3-2) to TRBJ2-1, with D possibly matching TRBD2 (5 bases). This CDR3 region has 15 residues. Germline CDR1 reads LGHDT; CDR2 reads YNNKEL (reference sequence). V lost 5 bases, J lost 0 bases, and 11 bases lay in between. CDR3 in DNA: TGTGCCAGCAGCGATACTAGAAACTCCTACAATGAGCAGTTCTTC. It encodes CASSDTRNSYNEQFF.

This clone was seen just once. The rearrangement joins TRBV7-8 to TRBJ2-1; D uncertain. Germline loops: CDR1 SGHVS, CDR2 FQNEAQ. This CDR3 has 16 residues. Trimming left V 5 bases short and J 12 bases short, with 26 bases between. The CDR3 DNA reads as TGTGCCAGCAGCGACAAGGAAAGGAAGTCCGGCCCTTCGCAGTTCTTC. Its protein is CASSDKERKSGPSQFF.

The CDR3 coding sequence is TGTGCCAGTAGTACACGGAGTTTATCCAATCAGCCCCAGCATTTT. Translated, it gives CASSTRSLSNQPQHF. This sequence joins TRBV19 and TRBJ1-5; D remains ambiguous. Germline V gene sequence: CDR1 LNHDA, CDR2 SQIVND (reference sequence). The CDR3 is 15 residues long. The V end was cut by 4 bases, the J end by 3 bases, with 13 bases between.

This sequence joins TRBV18 and TRBJ1-3; D remains ambiguous. Germline values: CDR1 KGHSH, CDR2 LQKENI. This CDR3 has 14 amino acids. Deletions cut 3 bases from V and 4 bases from J, with 10 bases between. CDR3 sequence reads: CASSPEGRGNTIYF. The CDR3 DNA reads as TGTGCCAGCTCACCGGAGGGCAGGGGAAACACCATATATTTT. The full variable domain, in which reference TRBV18 and TRBJ1-3 provide the parts outside the CDR3, is NAGVMQNPRHLVRRRGQEARLRCSPMKGHSHVYWYRQLPEEGLKFMVYLQKENIIDESGMPKERFSAEFPKEGPSILRIQQVVRGDSAAYFCASSPEGRGNTIYFGEGSWLTVV.

The table lists this clone with a count of one. The rearrangement uses TRBV4-3 and TRBJ2-2; perhaps TRBD2 as D (6 bases). Germline V gene lookup returns CDR1 LGHNA and CDR2 YSLEER. Trimming pared 0 bases from V and 0 bases from J, leaving 11 bases between. The CDR3 loop spans 17 amino acids. CDR3 region: CASSQEWGTSNTGELFF. For the CDR3, the DNA is TGCGCCAGCAGCCAAGAGTGGGGGACTTCGAACACCGGGGAGCTGTTTTTT.

The chain links TRBV27 to TRBJ2-1; D is possibly TRBD1 (6 bases). CDR3 length: 15 amino acids. Deletions cut 3 bases from V and 2 bases from J, with 11 bases between. Germline CDR1 is MNHEY and CDR2 is SMNVEV (reference sequence). In DNA, the CDR3 is TGTGCCAGCAGTTTCTCAGGGGAAACCTACAATGAGCAGTTCTTC. Translation: CASSFSGETYNEQFF.

The chain combines TRBV5-1 with TRBJ2-7, with TRBD1 as a possible D gene (5 bases). There are 13 residues in the CDR3. The V and J ends lost 4 bases and 1 base respectively, with 9 bases between them. Germline assignment: CDR1 SGHRS and CDR2 YFSETQ. DNA for the CDR3: TGCGCCAGCAGCCAAGACAGTTCCTACGAGCAGTACTTC. Its protein product is CASSQDSSYEQYF.

V gene TRBV5-1 combines with J gene TRBJ2-1; a weak D match, TRBD2 (6 bases). The germline V and J ends were trimmed by 0 bases and 4 bases, with 11 bases remaining between them. From germline, CDR1 is SGHRS and CDR2 YFSETQ. CDR3 length: 15 residues. This CDR3 is CASSLEGGTYNEQFF. In DNA form, the CDR3 reads TGCGCCAGCAGCTTGGAAGGCGGGACTTACAATGAGCAGTTCTTC.

This clone was detected only once. The chain recombines TRBV11-3 with TRBJ2-3, with D unresolved. CDR1 is SGHNT, CDR2 YENEEA, per germline. Between the trimmed V and J ends, which lost 1 base and 5 bases, there was a span of 10 bases. The CDR3 has 14 residues. CDR3 sequence (DNA): TGTGCCAGCAGCTTAGGGCCGTCTAGAGATACGCAGTATTTT. This codes for CASSLGPSRDTQYF.

Only one count was recorded for this clone. The chain couples TRBV5-1 to TRBJ1-1; D is possibly TRBD1 (5 bases). The V gene's germline CDR1 is SGHRS and CDR2 YFSETQ. Deletions cut 0 bases from V and 4 bases from J, with 13 bases between. There are 15 residues in the CDR3. Here the CDR3 DNA reads TGCGCCAGCAGCTTGGCCGGGAGCGGGGGCACTGAAGCTTTCTTT. Protein: CASSLAGSGGTEAFF.

Notes on this clone: The germline gene is not matched at one end of the junction; a read error may be the cause. The chain employs TRBV5-6 and TRBJ2-7; tentative D call: TRBD1 (6 bases). CDR1 is SGHDT, CDR2 YYEEEE, per germline. The CDR3 extends over 12 amino acids. DNA for the CDR3: TGTGCCAGCAGCCGGGAAGGGGGACATTTCGTTTTC. As protein: CASSREGGHFVF.

The V gene is TRBV6-1, the J gene TRBJ2-1; 11 bases align to TRBD2. The CDR3 has 17 amino acids. The ends lost 0 bases at V and 4 bases at J; junction bases unmatched: 5. CDR1 and CDR2 from the germline V gene are MNHNS and SASEGT. CDR3 protein: CASSEAPSSGGYNEQFF. CDR3 bases: TGTGCCAGCAGTGAAGCGCCCTCTAGCGGGGGGTACAATGAGCAGTTCTTC.

The chain uses TRBV2 and TRBJ2-1; no definite D call. The CDR3 length is 13 residues. The V gene lost 6 bases and the J gene lost 9 bases, with 15 bases spanning the gap. Germline values: CDR1 SNHLY, CDR2 FYNNEI. The DNA for the CDR3 is TGTGCCAGCAGGACGACACCAGCTGGTGAGCAGTTCTTC. The encoded protein is CASRTTPAGEQFF.

This sequence joins TRBV5-1 and TRBJ1-2; 11 bases agree with TRBD1. The CDR3 runs 15 residues. Germline V gene sequence: CDR1 SGHRS, CDR2 YFSETQ. V trimming: 4 bases; J trimming: 4 bases; junction bases outside the gene matches: 6. Here the CDR3 reads CASSTGQGGVYGYTF. The CDR3 DNA is TGCGCCAGCAGCACGGGACAGGGGGGAGTCTATGGCTACACCTTC.

The chain has TRBV29-1 and TRBJ2-7; maybe TRBD2 (5 bases). The V end was cut by 4 bases, the J end by 5 bases, with 21 bases between. The CDR3 spans 15 residues. The V gene's germline CDR1 is SQVTM and CDR2 ANQGSEA. As DNA, the CDR3 is TGCAGCGTTGGTCGGGCCACGGGAAAGTCCCACGAGCAGTACTTC. It is translated as CSVGRATGKSHEQYF.

This rearrangement joins TRBV29-1 to TRBJ2-1; TRBD2 aligns across 7 bases. The CDR3 sequence is 13 residues long. The ends lost 4 bases at V and 5 bases at J; junction bases unmatched: 5. Germline CDR1 reads SQVTM; CDR2 reads ANQGSEA. CDR3 bases: TGCAGCGTTGTGACGGGAGGTCACAATGAGCAGTTCTTC. The encoded protein is CSVVTGGHNEQFF.

This chain links TRBV16 with TRBJ2-2; 7 bases agree with TRBD1. The CDR3 loop spans 15 amino acids. The V gene end was trimmed by 2 bases and the J gene end by 4 bases; junction bases not matched to a gene: 4. The germline CDR1 and CDR2 sequences are KGHSY and FQNENV. This CDR3 is CASSQLGTATGELFF. CDR3 in DNA: TGTGCCAGCAGCCAACTCGGGACAGCCACCGGGGAGCTGTTTTTT.

The V call is TRBV24-1, the J call TRBJ2-1; D unresolved. Germline loops: CDR1 KGHDR, CDR2 SFDVKD. Trimming took 1 base from V and 1 from J, leaving 10 bases between them. CDR3 length: 16 amino acids. CDR3 loop: CATSDFFAGSYNEQFF. CDR3 nucleotides: TGTGCCACCAGTGATTTCTTCGCCGGTTCCTACAATGAGCAGTTCTTC.

J is TRBJ1-6 and V is TRBV11-2; 9 bases align to TRBD1. CDR1 is SGHAT and CDR2 is FQNNGV in the germline V gene. CDR3 length: 14 residues. The V and J ends lost 5 bases and 8 bases, in that order; junction bases with no gene match: 4. This CDR3 reads CASSRTGVDSPLHF. The CDR3 nucleotides are TGTGCCAGCAGCCGGACAGGGGTCGATTCACCCCTCCACTTT.

V usage is TRBV9 and J usage is TRBJ1-1, with unresolved D. V was cut by 0 bases and J by 5 bases, with 14 bases left in between. This CDR3 has 15 amino acids. The germline gives CDR1 SGDLS, CDR2 YYNGEE. The CDR3 sequence: CASSVVFPPETEAFF. Here the CDR3 DNA reads TGTGCCAGCAGCGTAGTTTTCCCACCCGAGACTGAAGCTTTCTTT.